The 10 T cell receptor beta chains given below trace back to one sample, sequenced in a study of T cell repertoires in cytomegalovirus infection. TCRdb called the reads again in MiXCR, with one record for every CDR3 protein. The profile shows 200,000 to 300,000 distinct CDR3 sequences, over 8% of them singletons. Sample: PBMCs. The receptors stem from a human donor in good health (CMV status not recorded). Some clones in this sample may be carry-over from other donors' samples.

This clonotype showed up just a few times. The genes are TRBV28 and TRBJ2-7; D is unclear. Trimming took off 4 bases at V and 3 bases at J, with 16 bases between the two ends. This CDR3 region has 15 residues. Germline V gene sequence: CDR1 MDHEN, CDR2 SYDVKM. The CDR3 nucleotides are TGTGCCAGCAGTTACTCGGACGGATTCCACTACGAGCAGTACTTC. It encodes CASSYSDGFHYEQYF.

This clonotype was counted many times. This chain joins TRBV7-2 and TRBJ1-4, with TRBD1 identical over 7 bases. Germline CDR1 SGHTA, CDR2 FQGNSA. V lost 5 bases, J lost 3 bases, and 9 bases stayed unmatched. This CDR3 has 16 residues. The CDR3 loop is CASSLTGNRANEKLFF. The DNA of the CDR3 is TGTGCCAGCAGCCTGACAGGGAACCGGGCTAATGAAAAACTGTTTTTT.

This clonotype was observed a few times. CDR3 region: CASSFRSGSAYEQYF. The DNA of the CDR3 is TGTGCCAGCAGTTTTAGGAGCGGGTCGGCCTACGAGCAGTACTTC. V is TRBV12-3 or TRBV12-4 and J is TRBJ2-7, with D possibly TRBD2 on 6 matching bases. This CDR3 spans 15 amino acids. V lost 3 bases to trimming and J lost 2 bases, with 14 bases between them.

In this sample, this clonotype turned up many times. V usage is TRBV20-1 and J usage is TRBJ2-7, with D uncertain. From germline, CDR1 is DFQATT and CDR2 SNEGSKA (reference sequence). The CDR3 totals 14 residues. V dropped 0 bases and J dropped 7 bases, with 16 bases sitting between them. The CDR3 reads CSARDLTAGVEQYF. CDR3 in DNA: TGCAGTGCTAGAGACTTGACCGCAGGAGTAGAGCAGTACTTC.

The gene calls are TRBV20-1 and TRBJ1-1; TRBD1 matches at 8 bases. Germline V CDR1 and CDR2: DFQATT, SNEGSKA (reference sequence). The CDR3 spans 15 residues. Trimming removed 6 bases from V and 3 bases from J; junction bases left unmatched: 12. CDR3 in amino acids: CSAVKTRGPDTEAFF. The DNA for the CDR3 is TGCAGTGCAGTAAAGACCAGGGGGCCGGACACTGAAGCTTTCTTT.

The chain couples TRBV11-2 to TRBJ1-1; TRBD1 might be the D (6 bases). CDR3 length: 14 residues. Germline-derived CDR1 and CDR2 are SGHAT and FQNNGV. Trimming removed 3 bases from V and 5 bases from J, with 13 bases in between. The CDR3 coding sequence is TGTGCCAGCAGCTTTGGTAGGGGGGTTACTGAAGCTTTCTTT. Translation: CASSFGRGVTEAFF.

This clonotype was seen many times. The rearrangement uses TRBV7-6 and TRBJ1-6, with D possibly matching TRBD1 (6 bases). The germline gives CDR1 SGHVS, CDR2 FNYEAQ. This CDR3 has 17 amino acids. The V end lost 2 bases, the J end lost 7 bases, and 18 bases lay between the germline ends. The CDR3 loop is CASSLTGGGTNNSPLHF. The CDR3 nucleotides read TGTGCCAGCAGCTTAACCGGGGGCGGAACGAACAATTCACCCCTCCACTTT.

This clonotype was seen a few times. This chain joins TRBV11-2 and TRBJ1-2, with a tentative D call TRBD1 (5 bases). From germline, CDR1 is SGHAT and CDR2 FQNNGV. Trimming pared 6 bases from V and 8 bases from J, leaving 13 bases between. The CDR3 has 12 residues. The CDR3 spells CASRPDRGGYTF. The CDR3 DNA follows: TGTGCCAGCAGACCCGACCGGGGGGGCTACACCTTC.

This clonotype came up many times. The gene calls are TRBV7-2 and TRBJ2-7; 7 bases map to TRBD1. Trimming at V came to 6 bases and at J to 2 bases, leaving 4 bases not matched to a gene. The germline gives CDR1 SGHTA, CDR2 FQGNSA. CDR3 length: 13 amino acids. CDR3 in DNA: TGTGCCAGCAGTATTGACAGGGCCTACGAGCAGTACTTC. Protein: CASSIDRAYEQYF.

This chain uses TRBV4-2 with TRBJ1-3; D uncertain. This CDR3 is built from 17 residues. Germline V gene data show CDR1 as LGHNA and CDR2 as YNFKEQ. Between the trimmed V and J ends, which lost 2 bases and 2 bases, there was a span of 16 bases. In DNA form, the CDR3 reads TGTGCCAGCAGCCAAAGTCAGGCGAGGTCAGCTGGAAACACCATATATTTT. This gives the protein CASSQSQARSAGNTIYF.